This T cell receptor beta chain comes out of a study of blood T cells in healthy people across ages. In this sample, this clonotype turned up a few times. Its specificity is not known. Next came a second PCR, run for roughly 6 to 11 cycles, which used a sample-barcoded 5' primer along with a J-beta primer mix. Researchers report that a template-switch adaptor with 12 random nucleotides tagged each cDNA molecule. TCRdb re-derived calls from the 5' RACE reads in MiXCR, one entry per CDR3 protein. This sample has fewer than 900,000 distinct CDR3 sequences; about half occur once, and the top ten carry under 35%. The ends lost 2 bases at V and 2 bases at J; junction bases unmatched: 15. This CDR3 has 19 residues. The germline CDR1 and CDR2 sequences are MNHEY and SVGEGT. Study results and caveats: Naive and antigen-experienced cells could not be conclusively compared, given unsorted PBMCs.

The rearrangement links TRBV6-2 or TRBV6-3 to TRBJ2-7, with 10 bases fitting TRBD2. The sequence was collected from a woman aged 60-75 years in good health. Sequencing was carried out using blood. The CDR3 coding sequence is TGTGCCAGCAGTTACCCGAGCGGGAGGGCAACTAAAGACCCCTACGAGCAGTACTTC. It is translated as CASSYPSGRATKDPYEQYF.